Sequencing of this T cell receptor (beta chain) was carried out in a study of T cell changes during pregnancy in multiple sclerosis. The repertoire was sequenced with immunoSEQ multiplex PCR; TCRdb's copy has only in-frame clones and lacks some. Of about 69,000 clones listed, roughly 90% were seen once; the top ten hold about 0.31%. Germline V gene lookup returns CDR1 SGHDT and CDR2 YYEEEE. The CDR3 runs 11 residues. Trimming stripped 4 bases from V and 9 bases from J, with 8 bases between. The sample consisted of CD4+ T cells from peripheral blood mononuclear cells, taken in the third trimester of pregnancy. This TCR derives from a female donor in good health, enrolled as a control in a pregnancy study. The chain uses TRBV5-6 and TRBJ2-1; D uncertain. DNA for the CDR3: TGTGCCAGCAGCCAGTTACGTGAGCAGTTCTTC. Its protein product is CASSQLREQFF.